This T cell receptor beta chain was profiled in a study of T cell responses to AZD1222 COVID-19 vaccine. This CDR3 has 10 amino acids. TCRdb keeps only in-frame clones here, not all; method: immunoSEQ multiplex PCR. The sample holds roughly 180,000 clones; roughly nine tenths are singletons and the top ten take approximately 1.8%. This clonotype was sampled from an adult who received the AZD1222 COVID-19 vaccine. The chain recombines TRBV12-1 with TRBJ1-5. TRBV12-1 is designated a pseudogene. Source: peripheral blood, taken 28 days after the second AZD1222 dose. The CDR3 nucleotides are TGTGCCAGCATCAATCAGCCCCAGCATTTT. Its translation: CASINQPQHF.